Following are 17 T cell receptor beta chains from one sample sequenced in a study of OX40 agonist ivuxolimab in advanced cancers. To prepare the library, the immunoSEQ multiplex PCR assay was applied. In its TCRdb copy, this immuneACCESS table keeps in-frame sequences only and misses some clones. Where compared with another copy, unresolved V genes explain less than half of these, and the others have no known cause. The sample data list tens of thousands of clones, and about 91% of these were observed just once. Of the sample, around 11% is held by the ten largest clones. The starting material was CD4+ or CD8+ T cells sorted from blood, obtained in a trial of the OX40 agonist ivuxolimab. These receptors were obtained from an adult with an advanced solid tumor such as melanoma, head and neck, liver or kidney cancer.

The CDR3 loop reads CASSYSPGSGEKLFF. In DNA, the CDR3 is TGTGCCAGCAGCTACTCCCCAGGTAGTGGTGAAAAACTGTTTTTT. V and J are TRBV27 and TRBJ1-4; D is unresolved. The CDR3 is 15 amino acids. Germline CDR1 is MNHEY and CDR2 is SMNVEV (reference sequence). V lost 6 bases and J 7 bases, leaving 18 bases between the germline ends.

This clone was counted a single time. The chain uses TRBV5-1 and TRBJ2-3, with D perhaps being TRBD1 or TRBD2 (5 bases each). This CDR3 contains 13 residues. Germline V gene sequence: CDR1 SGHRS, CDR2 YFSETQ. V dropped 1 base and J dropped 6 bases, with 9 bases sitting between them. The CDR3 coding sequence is TGCGCCAGCAGCTTGTGGGGGACCGATACGCAGTATTTT. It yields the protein CASSLWGTDTQYF.

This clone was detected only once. DNA of the CDR3: TGTGCCAGCAGTTACTCGTCAGTCTACGAGCAGTACTTC. Its translation is CASSYSSVYEQYF. This chain connects TRBV6-5 to TRBJ2-7; D is unresolved. V shed 0 bases and J shed 3 bases, with 6 bases lying between them. CDR3 length equals 13 residues. Germline V CDR1 and CDR2: MNHEY, SVGAGI.

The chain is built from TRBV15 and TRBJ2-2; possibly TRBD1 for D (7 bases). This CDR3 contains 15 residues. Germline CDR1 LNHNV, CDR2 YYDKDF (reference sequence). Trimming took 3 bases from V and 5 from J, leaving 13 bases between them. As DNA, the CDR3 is TGTGCCACCAGCAGTGACAGGGCGGGGACCGGGGAGCTGTTTTTT. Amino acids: CATSSDRAGTGELFF.

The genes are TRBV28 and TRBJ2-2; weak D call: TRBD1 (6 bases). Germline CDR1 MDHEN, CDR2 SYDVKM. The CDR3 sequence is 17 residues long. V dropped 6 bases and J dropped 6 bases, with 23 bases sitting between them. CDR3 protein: CASRTLRTERGPGELFF. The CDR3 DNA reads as TGTGCCAGCAGGACGTTACGGACAGAAAGGGGACCCGGGGAGCTGTTTTTT.

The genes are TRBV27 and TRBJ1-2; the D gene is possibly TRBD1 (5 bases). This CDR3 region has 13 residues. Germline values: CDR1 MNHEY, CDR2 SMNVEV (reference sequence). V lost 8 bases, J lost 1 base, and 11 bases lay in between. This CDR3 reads CASSPGGNYGYTF. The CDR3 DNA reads TGTGCCAGCTCGCCTGGGGGTAACTATGGCTACACCTTC.

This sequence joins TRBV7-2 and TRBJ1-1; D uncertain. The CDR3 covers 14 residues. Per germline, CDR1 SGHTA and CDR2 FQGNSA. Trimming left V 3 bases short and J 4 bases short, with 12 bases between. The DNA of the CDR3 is TGTGCCAGCAGCTTTGCGGACGTTGCCACTGAAGCTTTCTTT. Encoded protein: CASSFADVATEAFF.

CDR3 bases: TGTGCCAGCAGCTCCGACCCAGATACGCAGTATTTT. Amino acid sequence: CASSSDPDTQYF. The V call is TRBV7-6, the J call TRBJ2-3, with D hard to call. The germline V gene has CDR1 SGHVS and CDR2 FNYEAQ. The V end was cut by 4 bases, the J end by 4 bases, with 6 bases between. This CDR3 is 12 amino acids long.

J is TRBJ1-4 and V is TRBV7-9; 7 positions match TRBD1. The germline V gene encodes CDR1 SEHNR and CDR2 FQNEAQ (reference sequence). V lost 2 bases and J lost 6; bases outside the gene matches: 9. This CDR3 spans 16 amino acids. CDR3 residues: CASSLFEGAPDEKLFF. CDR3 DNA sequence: TGTGCCAGCAGCTTATTCGAGGGGGCGCCCGATGAAAAACTGTTTTTT.

The CDR3 loop is CASSLVGTGANVLTF. CDR3 nucleotide sequence: TGTGCCAGCAGCTTGGTAGGGACTGGGGCCAACGTCCTGACTTTC. The genes are TRBV5-4 and TRBJ2-6, with D unresolved. Per germline, CDR1 SGHNT and CDR2 YYREEE (reference sequence). V lost 0 bases and J lost 2, with 6 bases in between. The CDR3 has 15 residues.

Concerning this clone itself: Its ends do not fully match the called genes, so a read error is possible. CDR3 loop: CASSLVQGNSEAFF. CDR3 sequence (DNA): TGTGCCAGCAGCTTAGTACAGGGGAACTCTGAAGCTTTCTTT. V gene TRBV7-9 combines with J gene TRBJ1-1; TRBD1 matches 7 bases. Germline V gene lookup returns CDR1 SEHNR and CDR2 FQNEAQ (reference sequence). The CDR3 is made up of 14 amino acids. Together with reference TRBV7-9 and TRBJ1-1, the CDR3 gives the full variable domain: DTGVSQNPRHKITKRGQNVTFRCDPISEHNRLYWYRQTLGQGPEFLTYFQNEAQLEKSRLLSDRFSAERPKGSFSTLEIQRTEQGDSAMYLCASSLVQGNSEAFFGQGTRLTVV.

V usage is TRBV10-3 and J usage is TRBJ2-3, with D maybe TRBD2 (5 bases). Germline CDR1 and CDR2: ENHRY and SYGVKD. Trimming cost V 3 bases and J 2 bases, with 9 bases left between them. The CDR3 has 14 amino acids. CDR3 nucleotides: TGTGCCATCAGTGACGAGAGGGACACAGATACGCAGTATTTT. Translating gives CAISDERDTDTQYF.

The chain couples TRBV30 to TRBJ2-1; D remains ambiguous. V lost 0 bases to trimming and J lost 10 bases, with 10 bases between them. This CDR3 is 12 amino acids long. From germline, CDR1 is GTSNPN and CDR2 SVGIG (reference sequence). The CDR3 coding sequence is TGTGCCTGGAGTGTACTCCTTAGGGAGCAGTTCTTC. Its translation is CAWSVLLREQFF.

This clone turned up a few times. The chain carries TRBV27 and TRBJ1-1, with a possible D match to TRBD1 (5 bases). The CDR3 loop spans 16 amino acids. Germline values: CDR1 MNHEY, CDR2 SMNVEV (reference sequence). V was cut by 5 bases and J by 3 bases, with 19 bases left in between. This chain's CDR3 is CASSTSPGRADTEAFF. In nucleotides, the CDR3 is TGTGCCAGCAGTACAAGCCCAGGCAGGGCCGACACTGAAGCTTTCTTT.

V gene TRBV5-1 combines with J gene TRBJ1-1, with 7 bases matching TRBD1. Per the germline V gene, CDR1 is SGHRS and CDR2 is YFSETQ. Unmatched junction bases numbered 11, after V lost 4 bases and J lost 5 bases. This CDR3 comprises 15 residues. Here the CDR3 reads CASSPRQGLGTEAFF. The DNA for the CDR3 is TGCGCCAGCAGCCCTCGACAGGGATTGGGAACTGAAGCTTTCTTT.

As DNA, the CDR3 is TGTGCCAGCAGCTTTGGGACAGGGAGTTTACCCCTCCACTTT. Translating it yields CASSFGTGSLPLHF. This chain joins TRBV5-4 and TRBJ1-6, with 9 bases lining up with TRBD1. The CDR3 has 14 residues. CDR1 and CDR2 from the germline V gene are SGHNT and YYREEE (reference sequence). J lost 12 bases, V lost 2 bases, and 6 bases had no gene match.

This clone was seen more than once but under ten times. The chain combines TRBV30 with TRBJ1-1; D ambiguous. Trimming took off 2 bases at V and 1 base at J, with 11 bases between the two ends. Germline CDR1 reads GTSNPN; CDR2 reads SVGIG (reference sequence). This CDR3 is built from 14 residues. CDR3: CAWSNGPWNTEAFF. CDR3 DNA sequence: TGTGCCTGGAGTAACGGGCCCTGGAACACTGAAGCTTTCTTT.